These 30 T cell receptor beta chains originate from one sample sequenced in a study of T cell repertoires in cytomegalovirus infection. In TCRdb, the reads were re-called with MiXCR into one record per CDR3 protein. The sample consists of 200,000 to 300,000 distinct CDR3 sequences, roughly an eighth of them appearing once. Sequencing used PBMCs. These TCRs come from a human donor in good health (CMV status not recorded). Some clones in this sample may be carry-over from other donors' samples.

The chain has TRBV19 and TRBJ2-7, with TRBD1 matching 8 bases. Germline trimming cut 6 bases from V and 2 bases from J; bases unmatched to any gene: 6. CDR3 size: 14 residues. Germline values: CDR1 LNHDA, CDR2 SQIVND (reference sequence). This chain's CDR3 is CASSRDRKAYEQYF. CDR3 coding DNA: TGTGCCAGTAGCCGGGACAGGAAAGCCTACGAGCAGTACTTC.

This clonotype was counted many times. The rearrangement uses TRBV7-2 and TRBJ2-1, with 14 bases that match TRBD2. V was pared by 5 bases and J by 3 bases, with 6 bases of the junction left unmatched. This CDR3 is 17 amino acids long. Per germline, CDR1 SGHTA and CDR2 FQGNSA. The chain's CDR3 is CASSPGTSGRFYNEQFF. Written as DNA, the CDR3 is TGTGCCAGCAGCCCCGGGACTAGCGGGAGATTCTACAATGAGCAGTTCTTC.

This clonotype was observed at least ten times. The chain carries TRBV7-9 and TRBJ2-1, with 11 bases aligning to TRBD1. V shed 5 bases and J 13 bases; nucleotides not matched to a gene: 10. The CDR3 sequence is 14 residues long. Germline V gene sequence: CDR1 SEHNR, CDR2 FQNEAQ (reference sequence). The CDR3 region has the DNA TGTGCCAGCAGCCCCGGGACAGGGGGATGGGTACAGTTCTTC. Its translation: CASSPGTGGWVQFF.

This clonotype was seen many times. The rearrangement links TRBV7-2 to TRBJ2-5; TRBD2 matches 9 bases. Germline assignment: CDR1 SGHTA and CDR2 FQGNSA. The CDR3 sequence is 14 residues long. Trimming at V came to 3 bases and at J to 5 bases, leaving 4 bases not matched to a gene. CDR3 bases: TGTGCCAGCAGCTTCGGCGGGAGGGGGGAGACCCAGTACTTC. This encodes CASSFGGRGETQYF.

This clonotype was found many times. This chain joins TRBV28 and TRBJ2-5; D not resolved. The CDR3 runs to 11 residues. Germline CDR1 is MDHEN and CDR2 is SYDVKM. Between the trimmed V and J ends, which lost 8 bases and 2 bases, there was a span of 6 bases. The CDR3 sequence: CASVEQETQYF. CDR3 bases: TGTGCCAGCGTGGAACAAGAGACCCAGTACTTC.

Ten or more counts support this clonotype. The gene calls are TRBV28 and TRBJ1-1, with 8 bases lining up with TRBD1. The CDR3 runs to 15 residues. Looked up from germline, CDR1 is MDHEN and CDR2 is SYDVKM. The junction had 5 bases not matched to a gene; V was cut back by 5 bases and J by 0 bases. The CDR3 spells CASSPPTGVNTEAFF. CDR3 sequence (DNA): TGTGCCAGCAGTCCCCCGACAGGGGTGAACACTGAAGCTTTCTTT.

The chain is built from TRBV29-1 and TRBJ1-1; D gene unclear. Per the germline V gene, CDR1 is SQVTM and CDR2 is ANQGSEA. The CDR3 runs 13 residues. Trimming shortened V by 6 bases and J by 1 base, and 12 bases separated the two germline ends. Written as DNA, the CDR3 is TGCAGCGTGGTACTCTTCCCGAACACTGAAGCTTTCTTT. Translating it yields CSVVLFPNTEAFF.

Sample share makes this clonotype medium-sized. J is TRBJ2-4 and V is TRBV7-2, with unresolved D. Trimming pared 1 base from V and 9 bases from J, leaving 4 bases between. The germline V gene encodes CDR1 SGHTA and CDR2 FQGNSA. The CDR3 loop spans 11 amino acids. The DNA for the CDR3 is TGTGCCAGCAGCTTAGAAGGCATTCAGTACTTC. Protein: CASSLEGIQYF.

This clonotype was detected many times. For the CDR3, the DNA is TGTGCCAGCAGCGAGGACTCCTACTTTAATACGCAGTATTTT. This codes for CASSEDSYFNTQYF. This rearrangement joins TRBV7-8 to TRBJ2-3; D is possibly TRBD2 (5 bases). Trimming cost V 5 bases and J 7 bases, with 16 bases left between them. CDR1 is SGHVS and CDR2 is FQNEAQ in the germline V gene. The CDR3 has 14 amino acids.

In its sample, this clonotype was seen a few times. The CDR3 loop reads CASSVRTPRELFF. The CDR3 DNA reads TGCGCCAGCAGCGTAAGGACACCCCGGGAGCTGTTTTTT. The V call is TRBV5-1, the J call TRBJ2-2, with a weak D call TRBD1 (5 bases). Germline loops: CDR1 SGHRS, CDR2 YFSETQ. This CDR3 is built from 13 residues. Trimming pared 4 bases from V and 9 bases from J, leaving 13 bases between.

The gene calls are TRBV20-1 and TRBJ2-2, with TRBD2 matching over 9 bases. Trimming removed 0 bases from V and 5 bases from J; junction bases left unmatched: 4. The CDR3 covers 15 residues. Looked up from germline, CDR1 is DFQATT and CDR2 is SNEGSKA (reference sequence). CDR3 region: CSARDSGLATGELFF. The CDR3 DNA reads TGCAGTGCTAGAGATTCGGGACTAGCAACCGGGGAGCTGTTTTTT.

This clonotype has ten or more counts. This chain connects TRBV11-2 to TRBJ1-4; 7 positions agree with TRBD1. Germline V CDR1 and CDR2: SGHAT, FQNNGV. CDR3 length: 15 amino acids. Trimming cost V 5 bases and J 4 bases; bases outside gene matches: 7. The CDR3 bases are TGTGCCAGCAGCCCGTGGGACAGCTTTAATGAAAAACTGTTTTTT. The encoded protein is CASSPWDSFNEKLFF. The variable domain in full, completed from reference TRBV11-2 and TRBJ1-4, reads EAGVAQSPRYKIIEKRQSVAFWCNPISGHATLYWYQQILGQGPKLLIQFQNNGVVDDSQLPKDRFSAERLKGVDSTLKIQPAKLEDSAVYLCASSPWDSFNEKLFFGSGTQLSVL.

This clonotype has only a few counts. CDR3 amino acids: CASAGGLATDTQYF. The CDR3 DNA is TGTGCCAGCGCCGGGGGTCTAGCAACAGATACGCAGTATTTT. The genes are TRBV25-1 and TRBJ2-3, with D perhaps matching TRBD2 (6 bases). Germline CDR1 reads MGHDK; CDR2 reads SYGVNS. V dropped 8 bases and J dropped 3 bases, with 15 bases sitting between them. This CDR3 contains 14 residues.

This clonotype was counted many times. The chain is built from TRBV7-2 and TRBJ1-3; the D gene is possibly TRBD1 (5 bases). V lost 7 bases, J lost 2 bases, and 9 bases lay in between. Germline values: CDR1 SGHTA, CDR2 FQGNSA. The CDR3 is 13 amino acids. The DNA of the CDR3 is TGTGCCAGCACTCAAGGGGCTGGAAACACCATATATTTT. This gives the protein CASTQGAGNTIYF.

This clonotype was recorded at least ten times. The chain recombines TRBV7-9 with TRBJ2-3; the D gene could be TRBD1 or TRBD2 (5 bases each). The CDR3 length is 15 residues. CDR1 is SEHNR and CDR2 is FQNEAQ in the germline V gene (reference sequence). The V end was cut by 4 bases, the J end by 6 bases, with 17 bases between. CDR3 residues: CASSSPRGPGDTQYF. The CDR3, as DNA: TGTGCCAGCAGCTCCCCCCGGGGCCCAGGGGATACGCAGTATTTT.

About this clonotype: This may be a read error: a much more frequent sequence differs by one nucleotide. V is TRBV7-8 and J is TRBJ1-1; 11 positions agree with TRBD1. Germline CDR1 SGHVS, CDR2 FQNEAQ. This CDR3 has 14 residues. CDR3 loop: CAGSVGTGGTEAFF. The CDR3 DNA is TGTGCCGGCAGCGTGGGGACAGGGGGCACTGAAGCTTTCTTT.

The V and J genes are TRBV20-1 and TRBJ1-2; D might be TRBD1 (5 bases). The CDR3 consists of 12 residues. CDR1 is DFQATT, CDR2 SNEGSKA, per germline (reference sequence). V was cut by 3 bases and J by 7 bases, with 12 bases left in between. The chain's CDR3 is CSASRDQGGYTF. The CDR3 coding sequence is TGCAGTGCTAGCAGGGATCAGGGTGGCTACACCTTC.

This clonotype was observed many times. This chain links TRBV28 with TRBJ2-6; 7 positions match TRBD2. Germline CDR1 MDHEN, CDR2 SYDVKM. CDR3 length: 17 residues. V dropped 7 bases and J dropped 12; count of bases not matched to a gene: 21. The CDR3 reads CASTLGTTVGASRVLTF. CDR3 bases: TGTGCCAGCACCCTCGGGACTACCGTTGGGGCTTCGCGCGTCCTGACTTTC. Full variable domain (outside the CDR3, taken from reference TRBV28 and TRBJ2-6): DVKVTQSSRYLVKRTGEKVFLECVQDMDHENMFWYRQDPGLGLRLIYFSYDVKMKEKGDIPEGYSVSREKKERFSLILESASTNQTSMYLCASTLGTTVGASRVLTFGAGSRLTVL.

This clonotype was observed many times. CDR3 loop: CASSQGQGADTEAFF. The CDR3 DNA reads as TGCGCCAGCAGCCAGGGACAGGGAGCGGACACTGAAGCTTTCTTT. The chain recombines TRBV4-1 with TRBJ1-1; 9 bases agree with TRBD1. The CDR3 contains 15 residues. CDR1 and CDR2 (germline): MGHRA, YSYEKL. Trimming cost V 3 bases and J 3 bases; bases outside gene matches: 5.

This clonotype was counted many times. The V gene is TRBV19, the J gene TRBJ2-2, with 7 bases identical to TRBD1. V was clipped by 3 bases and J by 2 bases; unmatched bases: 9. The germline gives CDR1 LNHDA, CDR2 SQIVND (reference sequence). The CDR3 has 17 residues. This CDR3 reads CASSMRSRGLNTGELFF. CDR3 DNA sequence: TGTGCCAGTAGTATGAGGAGTAGGGGGCTAAACACCGGGGAGCTGTTTTTT.

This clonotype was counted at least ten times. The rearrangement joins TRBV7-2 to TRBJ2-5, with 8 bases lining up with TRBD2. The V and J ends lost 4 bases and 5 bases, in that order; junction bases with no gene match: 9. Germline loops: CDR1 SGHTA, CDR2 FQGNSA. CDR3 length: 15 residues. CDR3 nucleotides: TGTGCCAGCAGCTCTGGAGCGGGAGTGGGGGAGACCCAGTACTTC. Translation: CASSSGAGVGETQYF.

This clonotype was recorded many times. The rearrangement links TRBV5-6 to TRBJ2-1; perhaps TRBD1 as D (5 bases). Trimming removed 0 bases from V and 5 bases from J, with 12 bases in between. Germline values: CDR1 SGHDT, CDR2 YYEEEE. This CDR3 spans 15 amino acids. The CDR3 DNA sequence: TGTGCCAGCAGCTTGGGGGGCCCCCTAAACAATGAGCAGTTCTTC. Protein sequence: CASSLGGPLNNEQFF.

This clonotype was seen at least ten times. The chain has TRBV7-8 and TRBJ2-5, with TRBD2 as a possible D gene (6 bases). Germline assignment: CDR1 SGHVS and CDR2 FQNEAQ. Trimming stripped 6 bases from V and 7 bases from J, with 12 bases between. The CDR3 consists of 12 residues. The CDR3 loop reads CASRLAEGTQYF. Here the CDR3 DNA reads TGTGCCAGCAGACTGGCGGAGGGGACCCAGTACTTC.

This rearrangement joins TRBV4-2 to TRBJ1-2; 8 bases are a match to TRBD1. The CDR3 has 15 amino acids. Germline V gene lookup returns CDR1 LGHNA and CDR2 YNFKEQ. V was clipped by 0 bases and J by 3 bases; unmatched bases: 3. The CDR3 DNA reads TGTGCCAGCAGCCAAGAACAGGGGGATGACTATGGCTACACCTTC. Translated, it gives CASSQEQGDDYGYTF.

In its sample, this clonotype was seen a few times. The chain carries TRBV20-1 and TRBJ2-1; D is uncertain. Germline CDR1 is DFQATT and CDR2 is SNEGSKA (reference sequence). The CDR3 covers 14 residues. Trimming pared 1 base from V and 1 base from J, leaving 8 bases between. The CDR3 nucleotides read TGCAGTGCTAGAGGGGTCGGGTCCTACAATGAGCAGTTCTTC. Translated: CSARGVGSYNEQFF.

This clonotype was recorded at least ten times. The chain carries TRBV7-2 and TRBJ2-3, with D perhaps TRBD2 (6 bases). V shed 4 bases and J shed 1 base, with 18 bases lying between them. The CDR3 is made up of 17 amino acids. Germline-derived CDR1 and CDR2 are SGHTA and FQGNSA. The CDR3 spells CASSSNRGAGRTDTQYF. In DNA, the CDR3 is TGTGCCAGCAGCTCAAATAGGGGAGCGGGTCGCACAGATACGCAGTATTTT.

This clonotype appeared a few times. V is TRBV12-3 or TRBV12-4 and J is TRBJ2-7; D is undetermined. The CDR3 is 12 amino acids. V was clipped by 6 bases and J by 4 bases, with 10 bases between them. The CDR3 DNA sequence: TGTGCCAGCAGCCCCGTGAGATACGAGCAGTACTTC. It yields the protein CASSPVRYEQYF.

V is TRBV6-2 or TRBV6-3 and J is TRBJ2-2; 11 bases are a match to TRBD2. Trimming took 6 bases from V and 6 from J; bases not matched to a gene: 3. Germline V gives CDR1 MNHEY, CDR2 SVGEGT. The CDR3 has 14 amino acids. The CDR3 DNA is TGTGCCAGCAGGACTAGCGGGACCGCCGGGGAGCTGTTTTTT. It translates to CASRTSGTAGELFF.

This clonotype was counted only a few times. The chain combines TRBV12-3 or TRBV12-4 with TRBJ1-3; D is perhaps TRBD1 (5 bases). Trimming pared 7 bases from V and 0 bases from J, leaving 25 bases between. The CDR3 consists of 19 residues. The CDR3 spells CASKRHLKWGIDSGNTIYF. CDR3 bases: TGTGCCAGCAAACGACATTTGAAGTGGGGGATTGACTCTGGAAACACCATATATTTT.

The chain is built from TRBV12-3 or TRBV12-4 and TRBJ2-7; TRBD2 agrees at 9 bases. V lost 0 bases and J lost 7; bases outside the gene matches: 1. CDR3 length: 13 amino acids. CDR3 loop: CASSLASGGEQYF. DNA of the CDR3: TGTGCCAGCAGTTTAGCTAGCGGGGGAGAGCAGTACTTC.